This TCR beta chain was profiled in a study of blood T cell repertoires in COVID-19. The length of the CDR3 is 15 residues. There are a few counts of this clone. Profiled with immunoSEQ multiplex PCR; TCRdb holds only in-frame clones, not every one. This table has roughly 360,000 clones, more than 70% appearing once. J is TRBJ2-4 and V is TRBV21-1; the D call TRBD1 from the table was never checked on the DNA. TRBV21-1 corresponds to a pseudogene. This TCR was sampled from a young man who had recovered from COVID-19. Sequencing was carried out using PBMCs or T cells enriched from blood (not recorded which). CDR3 residues: CASSKHRGPVNIQYF. DNA for the CDR3: TGTGCCAGCAGCAAACACAGGGGCCCGGTGAACATTCAGTACTTC.